This T cell receptor (beta chain) emerged from a study of blood T cell repertoires in COVID-19. The CDR3 has 19 amino acids. With V trimmed by 4 bases and J by 0 bases, 13 bases remained unmatched. Germline V gene sequence: CDR1 LNHDA, CDR2 SQIVND (reference sequence). Repertoires were generated with immunoSEQ multiplex PCR, while TCRdb's copy carries only in-frame clones and drops some. The data contain about 39,000 clones, roughly three quarters of them seen just once; the ten biggest clones take up 7.5% to 10%. Source material: peripheral blood. This TCR was sampled from a man between 65 and 79 years old with active or convalescent COVID-19. The J gene is TRBJ2-2, the V gene TRBV19; 8 positions agree with TRBD2. CDR3 bases: TGTGCCAGTAGTAGAAAGGACTTGGCGGGGGGCCCGAACACCGGGGAGCTGTTTTTT. It is translated as CASSRKDLAGGPNTGELFF.